This entry lists 20 T cell receptor beta chains sequenced from one sample in a study of blood T cells in healthy people across ages. A sample-barcoded 5' primer and a J-beta primer mix were used in a second PCR of roughly 6 to 11 cycles. Each CDR3 protein gets one entry after TCRdb re-called the 5' RACE reads with MiXCR. The sample has 600,000 or so distinct CDR3 sequences; approximately 30% are singletons. The specimen sequenced was blood. Every receptor here comes from a woman aged 80 or over in good health.

Comment on this clonotype: This may come from a read error, since a much larger clone is one base off. V usage is TRBV29-1 and J usage is TRBJ2-5, with a possible D match to TRBD1 (6 bases). Trimming cost V 6 bases and J 11 bases, with 22 bases left between them. Per the germline V gene, CDR1 is SQVTM and CDR2 is ANQGSEA. This CDR3 spans 13 amino acids. The CDR3 coding sequence is TGCAGCGTCCGCCGGGACAACCAAAATGAGCAGTACTTC. Encoded protein: CSVRRDNQNEQYF.

This clonotype has more than one count but fewer than ten. This chain links TRBV6-5 with TRBJ1-1, with 8 nucleotides matching TRBD1. Trimming removed 5 bases from V and 9 bases from J; junction bases left unmatched: 5. CDR3 length equals 12 residues. The V gene's germline CDR1 is MNHEY and CDR2 SVGAGI. The CDR3 loop is CASSQDRGKAFF. CDR3 sequence (DNA): TGTGCCAGCAGTCAAGACAGGGGTAAAGCTTTCTTT.

This clonotype was seen a handful of times. The chain is built from TRBV12-3 or TRBV12-4 and TRBJ2-2; perhaps TRBD1 as D (5 bases). Trimming removed 7 bases at V and 7 bases at J, with 22 bases between. The CDR3 totals 16 residues. The CDR3 DNA sequence: TGTGCCAGCATCTCATTGTTTATAGGGGAAGTCGGGGAGCTGTTTTTT. Translated: CASISLFIGEVGELFF.

The gene calls are TRBV30 and TRBJ1-2; 10 bases map to TRBD1. Germline-derived CDR1 and CDR2 are GTSNPN and SVGIG (reference sequence). The length of the CDR3 is 12 residues. Germline trimming cut 7 bases from V and 7 bases from J; bases unmatched to any gene: 6. The CDR3 DNA is TGTGCCTCGGGACAGGGGTTCAGTGGCTACACCTTC. Protein product: CASGQGFSGYTF.

The count of this clonotype is one. A much larger clone lies one base from this, so it may be a read error. The V gene is TRBV6-1, the J gene TRBJ2-1, with a weak D call TRBD2 (5 bases). The CDR3 spans 16 residues. Germline lookup yields CDR1 MNHNS and CDR2 SASEGT. CDR3 sequence: CTSSERGLSSYNEQFF. The CDR3 DNA reads as TGTACCAGCAGTGAAAGAGGACTTAGCTCCTACAATGAGCAGTTCTTC.

In this sample, this clonotype turned up many times. The rearrangement links TRBV5-1 to TRBJ2-1, with D unclear. Between the trimmed V and J ends, which lost 0 bases and 0 bases, there was a span of 13 bases. CDR1 is SGHRS and CDR2 is YFSETQ in the germline V gene. This CDR3 spans 17 amino acids. The CDR3 nucleotides are TGCGCCAGCAGCTTGGTAACGACATCCTACTCCTACAATGAGCAGTTCTTC. Its protein product is CASSLVTTSYSYNEQFF.

The chain employs TRBV19 and TRBJ2-6; D unresolved. There are 18 residues in the CDR3. Germline V gene lookup returns CDR1 LNHDA and CDR2 SQIVND (reference sequence). The V gene lost 5 bases and the J gene lost 0 bases, with 17 bases spanning the gap. DNA of the CDR3: TGTGCCAGTAGTTCCTCATTGTCCCTTAACTCTGGGGCCAACGTCCTGACTTTC. Protein: CASSSSLSLNSGANVLTF.

This clonotype has at least ten counts. The chain uses TRBV6-2 or TRBV6-3 and TRBJ2-7; no clear D. Trimming pared 0 bases from V and 1 base from J, leaving 7 bases between. The CDR3 runs to 14 residues. Germline assignment: CDR1 MNHEY and CDR2 SVGEGT. CDR3 sequence reads: CASSYSRLSYEQYF. In DNA form, the CDR3 reads TGTGCCAGCAGTTACTCACGGCTATCCTACGAGCAGTACTTC.

The rearrangement links TRBV4-1 to TRBJ2-7, with D perhaps TRBD2 (6 bases). The germline V and J ends were trimmed by 4 bases and 5 bases, with 12 bases remaining between them. The CDR3 loop spans 13 amino acids. The germline gives CDR1 MGHRA, CDR2 YSYEKL. This CDR3 reads CASSRFGGNEQYF. CDR3 bases: TGCGCCAGCAGCCGGTTTGGGGGGAACGAGCAGTACTTC.

This clonotype came up many times. The gene calls are TRBV20-1 and TRBJ2-3, with 13 nucleotides matching TRBD2. After removal of 3 bases from V and 1 base from J, the junction contained 10 bases not matched to a gene. Germline values: CDR1 DFQATT, CDR2 SNEGSKA (reference sequence). The CDR3 consists of 18 residues. CDR3 protein: CSASATSGGDFGTDTQYF. The DNA of the CDR3 is TGCAGTGCTAGTGCTACTAGCGGGGGGGACTTTGGCACAGATACGCAGTATTTT.

This clonotype was counted many times. The J gene is TRBJ2-3, the V gene TRBV20-1, with 8 bases identical to TRBD1. CDR3 length: 15 residues. Germline lookup yields CDR1 DFQATT and CDR2 SNEGSKA (reference sequence). V was pared by 5 bases and J by 6 bases, with 13 bases of the junction left unmatched. The CDR3 coding sequence is TGCAGTGCTTCTGGACAGGGTGAAGGAAAGGATACGCAGTATTTT. Its protein is CSASGQGEGKDTQYF.

The V gene is TRBV20-1, the J gene TRBJ2-7, with D perhaps matching TRBD2 (5 bases). CDR1 and CDR2 (germline): DFQATT, SNEGSKA (reference sequence). V was cut by 8 bases and J by 2 bases, with 16 bases left in between. The CDR3 is 13 amino acids. CDR3 region: CSTPGIGTYEQYF. As DNA, the CDR3 is TGCAGTACCCCGGGGATCGGCACCTACGAGCAGTACTTC.

This clonotype was seen repeatedly, ten times or more. The junction departs from germline at one end; a sequencing error may be responsible. The gene calls are TRBV7-9 and TRBJ1-2, with D unresolved. The CDR3 loop spans 14 amino acids. Germline lookup yields CDR1 SEHNR and CDR2 FQNEAQ (reference sequence). The CDR3 DNA reads as TGTGCCAGCATCTTAGACGGGTCCAGCTATGGCTACACCTTC. This translates into CASILDGSSYGYTF.

This clonotype has ten or more counts. V is TRBV3-1 and J is TRBJ2-7; no clear D. V dropped 1 base and J dropped 3 bases, with 7 bases sitting between them. Germline CDR1 reads LGHDT; CDR2 reads YNNKEL (reference sequence). The CDR3 spans 13 residues. CDR3 DNA sequence: TGTGCCAGCAGCCAAGGGAACTTCTACGAGCAGTACTTC. It codes for CASSQGNFYEQYF.

In its sample, this clonotype was seen a few times. The chain links TRBV6-2 or TRBV6-3 to TRBJ1-5, with D tentatively TRBD1 (6 bases). Germline loops: CDR1 MNHEY, CDR2 SVGEGT. This CDR3 has 14 residues. Trimming shortened V by 0 bases and J by 6 bases, and 9 bases separated the two germline ends. The CDR3 reads CASSYSSRGQPQHF. DNA of the CDR3: TGTGCCAGCAGTTACTCGAGCAGGGGTCAGCCCCAGCATTTT.

Regarding this clonotype: Possible read error: a much larger clone is one base away. The chain uses TRBV12-3 or TRBV12-4 and TRBJ2-5; tentatively, D is TRBD2 (5 bases). This CDR3 has 12 amino acids. This CDR3 is CTSSRGSGSQYF. CDR3 sequence (DNA): TGTACCAGCAGTAGAGGTTCGGGGTCCCAGTACTTC.

Only a few counts were recorded for this clonotype. The chain recombines TRBV5-1 with TRBJ1-4; D gene unclear. CDR3 length: 16 amino acids. In germline, CDR1 is SGHRS, CDR2 YFSETQ. Trimming removed 3 bases from V and 0 bases from J, with 12 bases in between. CDR3 protein: CASSSSGSATNEKLFF. CDR3 DNA sequence: TGCGCCAGCAGCTCATCGGGCAGTGCAACTAATGAAAAACTGTTTTTT.

This clonotype was counted many times. The chain couples TRBV7-9 to TRBJ1-4; tentative D call: TRBD1 (5 bases). Trimming took off 2 bases at V and 7 bases at J, with 11 bases between the two ends. Per germline, CDR1 SEHNR and CDR2 FQNEAQ (reference sequence). This CDR3 is 14 amino acids long. The CDR3 loop reads CASSLFQGGEKLFF. The CDR3 DNA reads as TGTGCCAGCAGCTTATTCCAGGGAGGTGAAAAACTGTTTTTT.

A few counts support this clonotype. The chain carries TRBV19 and TRBJ2-5; 9 nucleotides align to TRBD2. This CDR3 has 15 amino acids. V lost 3 bases and J lost 2; bases outside the gene matches: 4. Germline CDR1 reads LNHDA; CDR2 reads SQIVND (reference sequence). The CDR3 DNA follows: TGTGCCAGTAGTATCCCAGCGGGGGGACAAGAGACCCAGTACTTC. Translating it yields CASSIPAGGQETQYF.

The rearrangement joins TRBV6-1 to TRBJ1-5; tentatively, D is TRBD1 (6 bases). Trimming removed 0 bases from V and 6 bases from J, with 12 bases in between. CDR3 length: 15 residues. The V gene's germline CDR1 is MNHNS and CDR2 SASEGT. CDR3 sequence reads: CASSEALRGRQPQHF. Here the CDR3 DNA reads TGTGCCAGCAGTGAAGCGCTTCGGGGGCGTCAGCCCCAGCATTTT.